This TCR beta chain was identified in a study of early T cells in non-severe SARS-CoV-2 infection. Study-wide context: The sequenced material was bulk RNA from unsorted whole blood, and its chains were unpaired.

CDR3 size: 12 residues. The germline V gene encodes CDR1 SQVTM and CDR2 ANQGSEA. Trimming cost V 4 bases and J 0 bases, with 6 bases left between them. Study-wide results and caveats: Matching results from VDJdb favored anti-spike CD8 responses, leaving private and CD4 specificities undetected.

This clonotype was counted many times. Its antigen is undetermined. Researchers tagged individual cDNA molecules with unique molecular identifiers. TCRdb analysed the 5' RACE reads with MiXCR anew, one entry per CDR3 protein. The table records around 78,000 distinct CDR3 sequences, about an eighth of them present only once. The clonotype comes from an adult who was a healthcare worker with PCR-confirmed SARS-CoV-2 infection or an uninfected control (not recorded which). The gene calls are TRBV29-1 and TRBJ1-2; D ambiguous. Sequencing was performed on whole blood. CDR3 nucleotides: TGCAGCGTTGTTCAGGCTAACTATGGCTACACCTTC. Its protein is CSVVQANYGYTF.